One and the same sample provided the 22 T cell receptor beta chains below, sequenced in a study of T cell responses to AZD1222 COVID-19 vaccine. The assay was immunoSEQ multiplex PCR, and TCRdb's table has in-frame clones only and misses some. This sample has about 160,000 clones, with roughly 94% found just once. The specimen comprised peripheral blood, sampled 28 days after the second AZD1222 dose. All receptors derive from an adult who received the AZD1222 COVID-19 vaccine.

This chain connects TRBV12-5 to TRBJ2-7; unclear D gene. V lost 1 base and J lost 4, with 14 bases in between. The CDR3 spans 15 residues. The germline gives CDR1 LGHNT, CDR2 FRNRAP. Written as DNA, the CDR3 is TGTGCTAGTGGTTTGGGGACCACTCTTGTTTACGAGCAGTACTTC. This translates into CASGLGTTLVYEQYF.

The rearrangement uses TRBV19 and TRBJ2-1, with 9 positions matching TRBD2. V trimming: 7 bases; J trimming: 8 bases; junction bases outside the gene matches: 18. The V gene's germline CDR1 is LNHDA and CDR2 SQIVND (reference sequence). CDR3 size: 17 residues. CDR3 bases: TGTGCCAGTACCCTTTCCCCTCGACTAGCGGAGAGGGATGAGCAGTTCTTC. Translated, it gives CASTLSPRLAERDEQFF. Drawing the rest from reference TRBV19 and TRBJ2-1, the complete variable domain is DGGITQSPKYLFRKEGQNVTLSCEQNLNHDAMYWYRQDPGQGLRLIYYSQIVNDFQKGDIAEGYSVSREKKESFPLTVTSAQKNPTAFYLCASTLSPRLAERDEQFFGPGTRLTVL.

The chain links TRBV3-1 (or the pseudogene TRBV3-2) to TRBJ1-2; 8 bases agree with TRBD1. The CDR3 loop spans 14 amino acids. The J segment lost 7 bases and the V segment lost 5 bases, leaving 9 bases of the junction unmatched. Germline V CDR1 and CDR2: LGHDT, YNNKEL (reference sequence). The CDR3 here is CASSARTGKSGYTF. CDR3 in DNA: TGTGCCAGCAGCGCCCGGACAGGGAAAAGTGGCTACACCTTC.

J is TRBJ2-3 and V is TRBV7-3; 9 positions match TRBD2. The CDR3 contains 15 residues. Trimming removed 2 bases from V and 2 bases from J; junction bases left unmatched: 2. The germline gives CDR1 SGHTA, CDR2 FQGTGA. DNA of the CDR3: TGTGCCAGCAGCTTAGGGACTAGCCTCACAGATACGCAGTATTTT. The encoded protein is CASSLGTSLTDTQYF. Full variable domain (rest looked up from reference TRBV7-3 and TRBJ2-3): GAGVSQTPSNKVTEKGKYVELRCDPISGHTALYWYRQSLGQGPEFLIYFQGTGAADDSGLPNDRFFAVRPEGSVSTLKIQRTERGDSAVYLCASSLGTSLTDTQYFGPGTRLTVL.

This clone showed up just a few times. CDR3 bases: TGTGCCAGCAGGGGAGGGGGACTAGCGGGAGACTTGAATGAGCAGTTCTTC. Its protein is CASRGGGLAGDLNEQFF. The chain combines TRBV28 with TRBJ2-1; 14 bases align to TRBD2. With 6 bases clipped from V and 7 bases from J, the junction kept 11 bases outside the gene matches. The CDR3 covers 17 residues. The germline gives CDR1 MDHEN, CDR2 SYDVKM.

This rearrangement joins TRBV9 to TRBJ2-1; D remains ambiguous. V lost 2 bases and J lost 4, with 4 bases in between. The CDR3 is 12 amino acids. Germline V gene sequence: CDR1 SGDLS, CDR2 YYNGEE. The CDR3 loop reads CASSVLYNEQFF. The CDR3 DNA follows: TGTGCCAGCAGCGTGTTGTACAATGAGCAGTTCTTC.

The V call is TRBV5-1, the J call TRBJ2-3, with 7 bases matching TRBD2. V lost 4 bases to trimming and J lost 3 bases; unmatched junction nucleotides: 8. Germline CDR1 reads SGHRS; CDR2 reads YFSETQ. The CDR3 is made up of 15 amino acids. CDR3 loop: CASSGGSLITDTQYF. The CDR3 region has the DNA TGCGCCAGCAGCGGCGGGAGCCTTATTACAGATACGCAGTATTTT.

This chain joins TRBV12-3 or TRBV12-4 and TRBJ1-2; the D gene is possibly TRBD1 (6 bases). The length of the CDR3 is 12 residues. The V and J ends lost 10 bases and 6 bases respectively, with 15 bases between them. This CDR3 reads CAISDRFHGYTF. The CDR3 nucleotides are TGTGCCATTTCGGACAGATTCCATGGCTACACCTTC.

This sequence joins TRBV5-1 and TRBJ1-2; D gene ambiguous. Germline CDR1 is SGHRS and CDR2 is YFSETQ. V was cut by 3 bases and J by 8 bases, with 14 bases left in between. The CDR3 covers 13 residues. The CDR3 reads CASSSGPARGYTF. As DNA, the CDR3 is TGCGCCAGCAGCTCCGGACCCGCTAGAGGCTACACCTTC. Complete variable domain (other parts from reference TRBV5-1 and TRBJ1-2): KAGVTQTPRYLIKTRGQQVTLSCSPISGHRSVSWYQQTPGQGLQFLFEYFSETQRNKGNFPGRFSGRQFSNSRSEMNVSTLELGDSALYLCASSSGPARGYTFGSGTRLTVV.

The rearrangement joins TRBV6-5 to TRBJ2-4, with 8 bases matching TRBD1. This CDR3 is 13 amino acids long. V lost 5 bases, J lost 5 bases, and 2 bases stayed unmatched. The germline V gene has CDR1 MNHEY and CDR2 SVGAGI. The CDR3 nucleotides read TGTGCCAGCAGTCCAGGGGGCCAAAACATTCAGTACTTC. Protein sequence: CASSPGGQNIQYF.

The rearrangement uses TRBV5-6 and TRBJ2-3; D unclear. The CDR3 covers 15 residues. V was trimmed by 5 bases and J by 0 bases, leaving 13 bases between them. Germline assignment: CDR1 SGHDT and CDR2 YYEEEE. The CDR3 sequence is CASRNFKASTDTQYF. CDR3 coding DNA: TGTGCCAGCAGAAACTTCAAAGCAAGCACAGATACGCAGTATTTT.

The genes are TRBV7-6 and TRBJ2-3; 11 bases match TRBD1. CDR1 SGHVS and CDR2 FNYEAQ come from the germline V gene. The V segment lost 0 bases and the J segment 5 bases; nucleotides outside the gene matches: 1. The CDR3 spans 15 residues. The CDR3 spells CASSLAGTGGDTQYF. For the CDR3, the DNA is TGTGCCAGCAGCTTAGCCGGGACAGGGGGAGATACGCAGTATTTT.

This chain connects TRBV6-5 to TRBJ1-2; D gene ambiguous. From germline, CDR1 is MNHEY and CDR2 SVGAGI. V lost 0 bases and J 6 bases, leaving 5 bases between the germline ends. This CDR3 region has 12 residues. For the CDR3, the DNA is TGTGCCAGCAGTTACTCGGGAGATGGCTACACCTTC. It specifies CASSYSGDGYTF.

The V and J genes are TRBV7-2 and TRBJ2-3; a weak D match, TRBD1 (5 bases). Deletions cut 3 bases from V and 5 bases from J, with 15 bases between. CDR1 and CDR2 (germline): SGHTA, FQGNSA. The CDR3 contains 15 residues. The CDR3 reads CASSLGLVAKDTQYF. The CDR3 DNA reads as TGTGCCAGCAGCTTGGGGCTAGTAGCCAAAGATACGCAGTATTTT.

The V gene is TRBV5-1, the J gene TRBJ2-7; 9 positions agree with TRBD1. This CDR3 is built from 13 residues. Germline V lookup: CDR1 SGHRS, CDR2 YFSETQ. Trimming removed 4 bases from V and 4 bases from J; junction bases left unmatched: 3. The CDR3 spells CASSRGQGYEQYF. In DNA form, the CDR3 reads TGCGCCAGCAGCCGCGGACAGGGGTACGAGCAGTACTTC.

The CDR3 coding sequence is TGTGCCAGCAGCGAGGGGGCTATGGACACTGAAGCTTTCTTT. Encoded protein: CASSEGAMDTEAFF. V is TRBV11-3 and J is TRBJ1-1; 7 nucleotides align to TRBD1. Germline V CDR1 and CDR2: SGHNT, YENEEA. The CDR3 totals 14 residues. V was pared by 5 bases and J by 3 bases, with 6 bases of the junction left unmatched. Based on the CDR3 plus reference TRBV11-3 and TRBJ1-1, the full variable domain is EAGVVQSPRYKIIEKKQPVAFWCNPISGHNTLYWYLQNLGQGPELLIRYENEEAVDDSQLPKDRFSAERLKGVDSTLKIQPAELGDSAVYLCASSEGAMDTEAFFGQGTRLTVV.

The rearrangement uses TRBV6-4 and TRBJ1-2, with D possibly TRBD1 on 6 matching bases. V was cut by 6 bases and J by 2 bases, with 7 bases left in between. The CDR3 sequence is 12 residues long. CDR1 and CDR2 (germline): MRHNA, SNTAGT. The CDR3 DNA is TGTGCCAGCAGCCAGGGGAACTATGGCTACACCTTC. Its protein product is CASSQGNYGYTF.

DNA for the CDR3: TGTGCCAGCACAGTGGGCGGGAGGGGGTACAATGAGCAGTTCTTC. Amino acid sequence: CASTVGGRGYNEQFF. The chain employs TRBV9 and TRBJ2-1; 9 nucleotides align to TRBD2. This CDR3 is 15 amino acids long. In germline, CDR1 is SGDLS, CDR2 YYNGEE. Germline trimming cut 6 bases from V and 4 bases from J; bases unmatched to any gene: 8. Full variable domain (rest looked up from reference TRBV9 and TRBJ2-1): DSGVTQTPKHLITATGQRVTLRCSPRSGDLSVYWYQQSLDQGLQFLIQYYNGEERAKGNILERFSAQQFPDLHSELNLSSLELGDSALYFCASTVGGRGYNEQFFGPGTRLTVL.

This clone occurred once. The genes are TRBV11-1 and TRBJ2-2, with D perhaps matching TRBD1 (5 bases). The CDR3 is made up of 16 amino acids. V shed 1 base and J shed 1 base, with 10 bases lying between them. CDR1 and CDR2 (germline): SGHAT, FQDESV (reference sequence). The CDR3 nucleotides read TGTGCCAGCAGCTTAGTGTGGCAGGGGAACACCGGGGAGCTGTTTTTT. Encoded protein: CASSLVWQGNTGELFF.

The CDR3 sequence is CASSQDIYNEQFF. CDR3 nucleotides: TGTGCCAGCAGTCAGGACATCTACAATGAGCAGTTCTTC. The V gene is TRBV28, the J gene TRBJ2-1; TRBD1 might be the D (5 bases). CDR3 size: 13 residues. V was trimmed by 5 bases and J by 3 bases, leaving 8 bases between them. The V gene's germline CDR1 is MDHEN and CDR2 SYDVKM.

The chain joins TRBV10-3 to TRBJ2-7; possibly TRBD2 for D (5 bases). V was shortened by 0 bases and J by 7 bases, with 10 bases between the two germline ends. This CDR3 spans 13 amino acids. The germline V gene encodes CDR1 ENHRY and CDR2 SYGVKD. The CDR3 spells CAISESGRGEQYF. In nucleotides, the CDR3 is TGTGCCATCAGTGAGTCAGGGAGAGGGGAGCAGTACTTC.

This clone was recorded only once. The gene calls are TRBV30 and TRBJ2-1; D is uncertain. Germline V CDR1 and CDR2: GTSNPN, SVGIG (reference sequence). The CDR3 is made up of 11 amino acids. Trimming pared 5 bases from V and 9 bases from J, leaving 11 bases between. In nucleotides, the CDR3 is TGTGCCTGGGGTCAAGAGAGTGAGCAGTTCTTC. Protein sequence: CAWGQESEQFF.